The 11 T cell receptor beta chains presented below share a single source sample, sequenced in a study of blood T cell repertoires in COVID-19. The protocol was immunoSEQ multiplex PCR, while the TCRdb copy is restricted to in-frame clones and leaves out a portion. The data show tens of thousands of clones, with about 83% seen just once and 40% to 50% held by the top ten. Sequencing was done on a sample of peripheral blood. The receptors here all came from an elderly man with acute or convalescent COVID-19.

V gene TRBV7-9 combines with J gene TRBJ1-2; the match to TRBD1 covers 8 bases. Per the germline V gene, CDR1 is SEHNR and CDR2 is FQNEAQ (reference sequence). The CDR3 is 13 residues long. Trimming removed 3 bases from V and 5 bases from J; junction bases left unmatched: 2. In DNA form, the CDR3 reads TGTGCCAGCAGCTTCGGACAGGGATATGGCTACACCTTC. Amino acid sequence: CASSFGQGYGYTF.

The chain employs TRBV6-6 and TRBJ2-7, with D perhaps matching TRBD1 (6 bases). The CDR3 length is 12 residues. The V end was cut by 4 bases, the J end by 5 bases, with 9 bases between. Germline CDR1 reads MNHNY; CDR2 reads SVGAGI (reference sequence). The CDR3 spells CASSFTGNEQYF. The CDR3 region has the DNA TGTGCCAGCAGTTTTACAGGGAACGAGCAGTACTTC.

The CDR3 coding sequence is TGTGCCAGCTCTACTCAGGGTAGCTACAATGAGCAGTTCTTC. Protein: CASSTQGSYNEQFF. This chain joins TRBV28 and TRBJ2-1; possibly TRBD1 for D (5 bases). Per the germline V gene, CDR1 is MDHEN and CDR2 is SYDVKM. Trimming stripped 8 bases from V and 3 bases from J, with 14 bases between. The CDR3 extends over 14 amino acids. The whole variable domain, remainder taken from reference TRBV28 and TRBJ2-1, is DVKVTQSSRYLVKRTGEKVFLECVQDMDHENMFWYRQDPGLGLRLIYFSYDVKMKEKGDIPEGYSVSREKKERFSLILESASTNQTSMYLCASSTQGSYNEQFFGPGTRLTVL.

The rearrangement uses TRBV29-1 and TRBJ1-2; 7 bases align to TRBD1. Germline V gives CDR1 SQVTM, CDR2 ANQGSEA. The CDR3 spans 13 residues. Trimming took 1 base from V and 8 from J; bases not matched to a gene: 7. The CDR3 loop reads CSVEGRGLEGYTF. For the CDR3, the DNA is TGCAGCGTTGAAGGAAGGGGGCTGGAGGGCTACACCTTC.

The chain employs TRBV5-1 and TRBJ2-7; 7 bases fit TRBD1. The CDR3 has 14 residues. The ends lost 0 bases at V and 3 bases at J; junction bases unmatched: 3. CDR1 SGHRS and CDR2 YFSETQ come from the germline V gene. CDR3 loop: CASSLEQGYYEQYF. CDR3 nucleotides: TGCGCCAGCAGCTTGGAACAGGGGTACTACGAGCAGTACTTC.

V usage is TRBV6-5 and J usage is TRBJ1-2; TRBD1 matches at 7 bases. The germline V gene encodes CDR1 MNHEY and CDR2 SVGAGI. J gave up 1 base and V 5 bases, and 4 bases lay outside the gene matches. This CDR3 is 14 amino acids long. CDR3 nucleotides: TGTGCCAGCAGTACCAACAGGGGTAACTATGGCTACACCTTC. This codes for CASSTNRGNYGYTF.

The chain carries TRBV11-2 and TRBJ2-7, with D possibly matching TRBD1 (7 bases). Germline CDR1 reads SGHAT; CDR2 reads FQNNGV. V was shortened by 5 bases and J by 12 bases, with 17 bases between the two germline ends. The length of the CDR3 is 12 residues. The CDR3 loop reads CASSKPGTAGYF. For the CDR3, the DNA is TGTGCCAGCAGCAAACCCGGGACAGCGGGGTACTTC. Full variable domain (outside the CDR3, taken from reference TRBV11-2 and TRBJ2-7): EAGVAQSPRYKIIEKRQSVAFWCNPISGHATLYWYQQILGQGPKLLIQFQNNGVVDDSQLPKDRFSAERLKGVDSTLKIQPAKLEDSAVYLCASSKPGTAGYFGPGTRLTVT.

This rearrangement joins TRBV5-5 to TRBJ2-1; D is possibly TRBD2 (5 bases). There are 16 residues in the CDR3. The germline CDR1 and CDR2 sequences are SGHKS and YYEKEE (reference sequence). V lost 0 bases and J 2 bases, leaving 12 bases between the germline ends. The CDR3 nucleotides read TGTGCCAGCAGCTTGGTTGTGGGGAGCGCCTACAATGAGCAGTTCTTC. It encodes CASSLVVGSAYNEQFF. Variable domain in full (rest from reference TRBV5-5 and TRBJ2-1): DAGVTQSPTHLIKTRGQQVTLRCSPISGHKSVSWYQQVLGQGPQFIFQYYEKEERGRGNFPDRFSARQFPNYSSELNVNALLLGDSALYLCASSLVVGSAYNEQFFGPGTRLTVL.

As concerns this clone: At one end the junction does not follow the germline gene, possibly because of a read error. The rearrangement uses TRBV7-7 and TRBJ1-5; tentatively, D is TRBD1 (5 bases). This CDR3 spans 17 amino acids. CDR1 SSHAT and CDR2 FNYEAQ come from the germline V gene (reference sequence). CDR3 nucleotides: TGTGCTAGCAGCCTTAATGGGGGGGTCCATTTATCCCAGCCCCAGCATTTT. It encodes CASSLNGGVHLSQPQHF. Complete variable domain (other parts from reference TRBV7-7 and TRBJ1-5): GAGVSQSPRYKVTKRGQDVTLRCDPISSHATLYWYQQALGQGPEFLTYFNYEAQPDKSGLPSDRFSAERPEGSISTLTIQRTEQRDSAMYRCASSLNGGVHLSQPQHFGDGTRLSIL.

The CDR3 protein is CASSQAVTDEQFF. Here the CDR3 DNA reads TGTGCCAGCAGCCAAGCGGTAACCGATGAGCAGTTCTTC. This rearrangement joins TRBV3-1 (or the pseudogene TRBV3-2) to TRBJ2-1, with D unresolved. The germline CDR1 and CDR2 sequences are LGHDT and YNNKEL (reference sequence). The CDR3 spans 13 residues. V lost 1 base and J lost 8, with 9 bases in between.

The genes are TRBV27 and TRBJ2-1, with TRBD2 matching 13 bases. The CDR3 has 19 amino acids. In germline, CDR1 is MNHEY, CDR2 SMNVEV (reference sequence). Losses at the gene ends were 5 bases for V and 4 bases for J; bases not matched to a gene: 14. The CDR3: CASSKNSGTSGVRYNEQFF. The CDR3 DNA is TGTGCCAGCAGTAAGAATTCCGGGACTAGCGGGGTTAGGTACAATGAGCAGTTCTTC.